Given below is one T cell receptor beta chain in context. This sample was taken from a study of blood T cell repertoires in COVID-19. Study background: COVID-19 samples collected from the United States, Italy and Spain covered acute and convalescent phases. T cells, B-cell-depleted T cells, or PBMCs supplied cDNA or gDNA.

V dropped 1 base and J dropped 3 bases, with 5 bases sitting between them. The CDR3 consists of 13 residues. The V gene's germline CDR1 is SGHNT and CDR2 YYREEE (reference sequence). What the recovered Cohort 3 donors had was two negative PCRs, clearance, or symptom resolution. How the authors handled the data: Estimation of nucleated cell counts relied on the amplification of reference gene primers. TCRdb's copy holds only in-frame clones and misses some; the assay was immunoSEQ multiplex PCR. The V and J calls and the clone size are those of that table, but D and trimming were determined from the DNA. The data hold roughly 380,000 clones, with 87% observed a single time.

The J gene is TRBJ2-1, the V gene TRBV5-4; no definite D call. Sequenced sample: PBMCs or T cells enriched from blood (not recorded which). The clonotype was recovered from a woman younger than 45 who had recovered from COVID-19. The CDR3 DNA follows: TGTGCCAGCAGCTTGACAAACTACAATGAGCAGTTCTTC. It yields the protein CASSLTNYNEQFF.